The source of this T cell receptor (beta chain) is a study of technical replicates of blood from a few donors. The assay was immunoSEQ multiplex PCR, and TCRdb's table has in-frame clones only and misses some. The sample includes about 79,000 clones, roughly 94% of them seen just once. With V trimmed by 4 bases and J by 0 bases, 3 bases remained unmatched. From germline, CDR1 is SGHNT and CDR2 YYREEE (reference sequence). The CDR3 is 15 residues long. The chain is built from TRBV5-4 and TRBJ1-4; 7 bases match TRBD1. The receptor was derived from a human donor in good health. The sequenced sample consisted of T cells isolated from PBMCs. The CDR3 loop is CASSTGQTTNEKLFF. For the CDR3, the DNA is TGTGCCAGCAGCACGGGACAGACAACTAATGAAAAACTGTTTTTT.